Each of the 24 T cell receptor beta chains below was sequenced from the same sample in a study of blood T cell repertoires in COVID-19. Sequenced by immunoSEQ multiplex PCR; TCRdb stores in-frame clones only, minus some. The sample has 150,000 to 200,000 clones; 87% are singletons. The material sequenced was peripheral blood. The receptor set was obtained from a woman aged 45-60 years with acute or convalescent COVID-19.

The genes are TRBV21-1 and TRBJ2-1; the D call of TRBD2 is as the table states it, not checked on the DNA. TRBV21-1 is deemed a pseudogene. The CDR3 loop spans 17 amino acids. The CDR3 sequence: CASSKPSGTSSYNEQFF. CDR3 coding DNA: TGTGCCAGCAGCAAACCTAGCGGGACGAGCTCCTACAATGAGCAGTTCTTC.

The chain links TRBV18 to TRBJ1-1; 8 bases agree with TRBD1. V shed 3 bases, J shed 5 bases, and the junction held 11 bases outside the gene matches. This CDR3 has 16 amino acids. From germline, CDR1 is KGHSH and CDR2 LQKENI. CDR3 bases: TGTGCCAGCTCACCTTCCCTCGGACAGGGTGAAACTGAAGCTTTCTTT. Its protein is CASSPSLGQGETEAFF.

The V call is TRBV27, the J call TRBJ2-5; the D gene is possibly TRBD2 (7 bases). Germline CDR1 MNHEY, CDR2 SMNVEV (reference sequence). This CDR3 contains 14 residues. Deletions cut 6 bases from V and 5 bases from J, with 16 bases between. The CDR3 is CASSGGLQRETQYF. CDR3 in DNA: TGTGCCAGCAGCGGGGGGCTTCAACGGGAGACCCAGTACTTC.

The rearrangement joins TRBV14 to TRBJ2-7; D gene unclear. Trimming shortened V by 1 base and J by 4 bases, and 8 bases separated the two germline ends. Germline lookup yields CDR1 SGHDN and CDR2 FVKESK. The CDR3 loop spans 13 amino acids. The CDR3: CASSQGTRYEQYF. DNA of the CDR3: TGTGCCAGCAGCCAAGGTACTCGGTACGAGCAGTACTTC.

In DNA, the CDR3 is TGTGCCAGCAGCCAGACCGCAGGGGGAGGAAACACCATATATTTT. It specifies CASSQTAGGGNTIYF. The chain links TRBV14 to TRBJ1-3; TRBD1 matches at 7 bases. The CDR3 is 15 amino acids. Germline V gives CDR1 SGHDN, CDR2 FVKESK. V lost 3 bases and J lost 4; bases outside the gene matches: 6.

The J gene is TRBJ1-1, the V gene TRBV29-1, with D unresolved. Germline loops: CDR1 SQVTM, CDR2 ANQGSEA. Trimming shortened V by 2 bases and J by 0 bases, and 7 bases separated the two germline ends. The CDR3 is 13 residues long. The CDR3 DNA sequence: TGCAGCGTTGAATTATCTGTGAACACTGAAGCTTTCTTT. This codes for CSVELSVNTEAFF.

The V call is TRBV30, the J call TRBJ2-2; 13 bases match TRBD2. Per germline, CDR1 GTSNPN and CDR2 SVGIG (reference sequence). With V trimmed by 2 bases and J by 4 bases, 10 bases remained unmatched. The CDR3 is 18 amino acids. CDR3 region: CAWSQGLAGSFVTGELFF. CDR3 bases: TGTGCCTGGAGTCAGGGACTAGCGGGATCGTTTGTCACCGGGGAGCTGTTTTTT.

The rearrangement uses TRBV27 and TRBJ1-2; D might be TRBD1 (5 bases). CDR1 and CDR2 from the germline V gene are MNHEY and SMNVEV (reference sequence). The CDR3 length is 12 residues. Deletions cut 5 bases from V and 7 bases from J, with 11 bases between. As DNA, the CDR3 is TGTGCCAGCAGTCCGGTCGGGGGTGGCTACACCTTC. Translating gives CASSPVGGGYTF.

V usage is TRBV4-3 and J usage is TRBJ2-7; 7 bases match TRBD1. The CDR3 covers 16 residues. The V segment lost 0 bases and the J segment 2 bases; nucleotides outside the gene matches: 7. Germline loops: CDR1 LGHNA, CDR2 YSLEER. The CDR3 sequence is CASSQEVGDRAYEQYF. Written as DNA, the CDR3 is TGCGCCAGCAGCCAAGAAGTGGGGGACAGAGCCTACGAGCAGTACTTC.

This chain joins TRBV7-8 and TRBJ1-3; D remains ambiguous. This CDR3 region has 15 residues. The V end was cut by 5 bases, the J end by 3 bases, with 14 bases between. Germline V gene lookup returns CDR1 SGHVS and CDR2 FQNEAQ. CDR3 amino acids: CASSPAPRHGNTIYF. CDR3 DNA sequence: TGTGCCAGCAGCCCAGCCCCGAGACATGGAAACACCATATATTTT.

The CDR3 nucleotides are TGCGCCAGCAGTGAGGGACTAGCAGTCTACGAGCAGTACTTC. Translation: CASSEGLAVYEQYF. The V and J genes are TRBV10-2 and TRBJ2-7; TRBD2 matches at 8 bases. The CDR3 has 14 amino acids. Germline lookup yields CDR1 WSHSY and CDR2 SAAADI. V lost 2 bases to trimming and J lost 3 bases; unmatched junction nucleotides: 3.

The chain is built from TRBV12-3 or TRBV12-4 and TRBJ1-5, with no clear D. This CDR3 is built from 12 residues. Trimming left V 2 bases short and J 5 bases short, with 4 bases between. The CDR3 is CASSLPYQPQHF. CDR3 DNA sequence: TGTGCCAGCAGTTTACCATATCAGCCCCAGCATTTT.

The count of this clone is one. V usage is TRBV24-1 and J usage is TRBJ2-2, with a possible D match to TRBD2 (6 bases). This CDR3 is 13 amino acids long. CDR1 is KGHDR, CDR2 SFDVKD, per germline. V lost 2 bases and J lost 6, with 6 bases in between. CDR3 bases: TGTGCCACCAGTGATTGGGGGGCCGGGGAGCTGTTTTTT. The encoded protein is CATSDWGAGELFF.

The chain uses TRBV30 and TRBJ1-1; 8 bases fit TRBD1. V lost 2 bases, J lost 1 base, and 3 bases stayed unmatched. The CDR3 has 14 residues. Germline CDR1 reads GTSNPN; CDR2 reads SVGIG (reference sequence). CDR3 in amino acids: CAWSRTGPNTEAFF. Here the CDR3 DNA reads TGTGCCTGGAGTCGGACAGGGCCGAACACTGAAGCTTTCTTT.

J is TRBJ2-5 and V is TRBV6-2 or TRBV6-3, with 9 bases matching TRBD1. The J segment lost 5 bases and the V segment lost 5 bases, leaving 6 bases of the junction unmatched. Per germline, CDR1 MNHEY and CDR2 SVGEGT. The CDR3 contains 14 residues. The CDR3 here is CASSVGTGRETQYF. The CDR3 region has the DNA TGTGCCAGCAGTGTGGGGACAGGGAGGGAGACCCAGTACTTC.

CDR3 DNA sequence: TGTGCCAGCAGTACCAGGGCTGAGCAGTTCTTC. It specifies CASSTRAEQFF. J is TRBJ2-1 and V is TRBV6-5, with D possibly matching TRBD1 (5 bases). The ends were cut back, 5 bases at V and 9 bases at J, with 8 bases in the middle. The length of the CDR3 is 11 residues. Germline V gives CDR1 MNHEY, CDR2 SVGAGI.

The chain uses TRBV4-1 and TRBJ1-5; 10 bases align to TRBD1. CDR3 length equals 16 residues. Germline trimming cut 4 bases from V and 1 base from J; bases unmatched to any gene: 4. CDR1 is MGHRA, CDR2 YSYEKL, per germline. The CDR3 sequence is CASSPGQGTSNQPQHF. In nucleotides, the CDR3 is TGCGCCAGCAGCCCGGGACAGGGGACAAGCAATCAGCCCCAGCATTTT.

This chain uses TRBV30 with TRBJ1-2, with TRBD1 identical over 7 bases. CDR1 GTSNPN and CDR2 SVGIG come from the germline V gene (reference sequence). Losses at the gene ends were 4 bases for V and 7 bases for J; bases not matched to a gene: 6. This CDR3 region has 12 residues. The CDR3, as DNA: TGTGCCTGGAATAAGGGGGCGGGTGGCTACACCTTC. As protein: CAWNKGAGGYTF.

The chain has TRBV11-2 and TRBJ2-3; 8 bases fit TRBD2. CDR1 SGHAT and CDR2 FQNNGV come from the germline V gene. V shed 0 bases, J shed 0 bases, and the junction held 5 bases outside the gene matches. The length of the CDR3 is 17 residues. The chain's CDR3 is CASSLDESGSSTDTQYF. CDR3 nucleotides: TGTGCCAGCAGCTTAGATGAGAGCGGGAGTAGCACAGATACGCAGTATTTT.

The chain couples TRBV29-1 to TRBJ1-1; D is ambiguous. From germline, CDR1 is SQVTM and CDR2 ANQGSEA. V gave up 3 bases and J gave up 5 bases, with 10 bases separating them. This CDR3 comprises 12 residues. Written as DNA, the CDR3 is TGCAGCGTTGATGGCCCGGAGACTGAAGCTTTCTTT. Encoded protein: CSVDGPETEAFF.

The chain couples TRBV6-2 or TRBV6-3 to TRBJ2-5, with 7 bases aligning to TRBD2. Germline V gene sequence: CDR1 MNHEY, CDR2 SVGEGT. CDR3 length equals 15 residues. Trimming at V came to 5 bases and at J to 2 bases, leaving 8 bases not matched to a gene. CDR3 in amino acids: CASSLGGTAQETQYF. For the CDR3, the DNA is TGTGCCAGCAGTCTGGGGGGGACCGCGCAAGAGACCCAGTACTTC.

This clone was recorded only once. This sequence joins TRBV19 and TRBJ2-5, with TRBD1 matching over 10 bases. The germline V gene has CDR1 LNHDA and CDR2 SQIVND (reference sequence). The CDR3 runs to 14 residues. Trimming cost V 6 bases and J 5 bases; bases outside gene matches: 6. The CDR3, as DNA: TGTGCCAGTAGCAGACAGGGGGCGACGGAGACCCAGTACTTC. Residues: CASSRQGATETQYF. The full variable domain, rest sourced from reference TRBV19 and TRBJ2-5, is DGGITQSPKYLFRKEGQNVTLSCEQNLNHDAMYWYRQDPGQGLRLIYYSQIVNDFQKGDIAEGYSVSREKKESFPLTVTSAQKNPTAFYLCASSRQGATETQYFGPGTRLLVL.

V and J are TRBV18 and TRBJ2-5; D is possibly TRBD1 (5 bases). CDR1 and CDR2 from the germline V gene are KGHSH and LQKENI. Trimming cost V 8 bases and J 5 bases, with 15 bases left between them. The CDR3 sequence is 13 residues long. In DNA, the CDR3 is TGTGCCAGCGAAGAAGGGGTGTCGGAGACCCAGTACTTC. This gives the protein CASEEGVSETQYF.

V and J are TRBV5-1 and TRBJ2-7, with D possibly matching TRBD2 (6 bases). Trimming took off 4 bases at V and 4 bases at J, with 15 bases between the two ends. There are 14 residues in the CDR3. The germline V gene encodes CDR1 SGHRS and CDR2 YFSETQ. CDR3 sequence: CASSVGGITYEQYF. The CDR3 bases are TGCGCCAGCAGCGTCGGCGGGATAACGTACGAGCAGTACTTC.